The sequence of this T cell receptor (beta chain) was determined in a study of cytomegalovirus exposure and HLA in healthy donors. Remarks on this clone: The antigen remains undetermined.

Study conclusions and caveats: Researchers reported that a few CMV-associated chains were confirmed in vitro as CMV antigen-specific.

Primers for the PCR totalled 60 Vbeta and 13 Jbeta. Clones were read by immunoSEQ multiplex PCR, and TCRdb kept only the in-frame ones, dropping some. Of around 240,000 clones in the sample, roughly 82% are singletons; the top ten hold approximately 5.3%. Sequencing used PBMCs. The receptor's source is a woman between 40 and 50 years old in good health and CMV-seropositive.

The CDR3 DNA follows: TGCGCCAGCAGTGAAGGCGGCACTGAAGCTTTCTTT. It is translated as CASSEGGTEAFF. The gene calls are TRBV10-1 and TRBJ1-1; D gene unclear. The CDR3 covers 12 residues. CDR1 and CDR2 from the germline V gene are WNHNN and SYGVQD (reference sequence). V was pared by 3 bases and J by 4 bases, with 6 bases between.